This T cell receptor (beta chain) appears in the sequencing data of a study of T cell responses to AZD1222 COVID-19 vaccine. Study results and limitations: There were repertoire samples only from the period after the peak T cell response. Nearly half of unique spike-specific TCRs reportedly avoided B.1.351 and B.1.1.7 mutated regions. Baseline seropositivity occurred in only a handful of AZD1222 recipients. Spike-wide vaccine-associated CD4 TCRs dominated at 160-218 and 743-854.

The repertoire was sequenced with immunoSEQ multiplex PCR; TCRdb's copy has only in-frame clones and lacks some. The sample lists over 130,000 clones, over 75% occurring once. In the case of this clone: Antigen specificity is unknown.

The specimen comprised peripheral blood, sampled 28 days after the second AZD1222 dose. The sequence derives from an adult who received the AZD1222 COVID-19 vaccine.

CDR3 region: CAITPGQGNNEQFF. DNA of the CDR3: TGTGCCATCACGCCGGGACAGGGGAACAATGAGCAGTTCTTC. The chain couples TRBV10-3 to TRBJ2-1, with 10 bases aligning to TRBD1. Unmatched junction bases numbered 5, after V lost 7 bases and J lost 5 bases. The CDR3 consists of 14 residues. Germline CDR1 ENHRY, CDR2 SYGVKD.